This T cell receptor (beta chain) was identified in a study of CD8+CD57+ T cells in acquired aplastic anemia (dated by TCRdb to about 2018). Context from the whole study: Extracted DNA from sorted CD4+ and CD8+ cells averaged around 3.3 ug, ranging from about 0.2 to 30 ug. CD8+CD57+ expansion was defined as frequency above the mean frequency observed in healthy subjects.

This clonotype occurred many times. Which antigen it targets is not known. The sample holds no much larger clone one base away, and base qualities are not on file. Patients chosen for sequencing had shown expansion of CD8+CD57+ cells by flow cytometry. All patients had severe acquired aplastic anemia diagnosed by International Study of Aplastic Anemia and Agranulocytosis and Camitta criteria. At the time blood was sampled, none of the patients had received any therapy. In the study, sorted CD4+ and CD8+ blood T cells from patients with severe aplastic anemia and from healthy subjects underwent deep sequencing of TCR repertoires. In the USA, patient enrollment took place under clinicaltrials.gov protocols 00001620, 01623167, 00001397, 00071045, 00081523 and 00961064. Ficoll-Paque density gradient centrifugation was used to isolate peripheral blood mononuclear cells. Before DNA was extracted, CD4+ and CD8+ T cells were sorted using either FACS or magnetic beads.

Genomic DNA served as template for TCR beta VDJ combination and CDR3 sequence profiling. An Illumina HiSeq 2000 was the platform used for TCR repertoire sequencing. In the authors' own workflow: Repertoires were assessed using TRBV/TRBJ rearrangement plots, CDR3 size and DJ length profiles, and Simpson's diversity index. Whichever DNA sequence was most abundant in the deep sequencing data was defined as the immunodominant clone. CDR3 amino acid sequences were screened for sharing across subjects and were compared with published repertoires and the VDJdb database. TCRdb handled the public reads itself, with Q25 trimming in fastp and clone calling in MiXCR, and kept productive beta chains. Rows with one shared CDR3 protein collapse into an entry with the most common genes and DNA. The V and J calls reflect TCRdb's pipeline rather than the authors' work. Within this sample are around 180,000 distinct CDR3 sequences, with less than 50% of them counted one time only. About 1.8% of the sample is in the top ten clones.

The CDR3 starts with the cysteine, ends with the phenylalanine, and has 16 residues. This entry keeps only the CDR3 DNA: 48 bases, framed from base 1. The germline V end is reduced by 7 bases and the J end by 6 bases; junction bases left unmatched: 10. According to the germline V gene, CDR1 reads KGHDR and CDR2 reads SFDVKD. Overall study results and their limits: CD8+ Simpson's diversity did not differ significantly between patients and healthy controls (P=0.060). Around 31 CD8+ CDR3 sequences were shared between patients and controls but appeared highly expressed in patients and within their immunodominant clones.

This receptor chain uses TRBV24-1 and TRBJ2-3, and TRBD1 aligns with 12 junction nucleotides. Source material: sorted CD4+, CD8+, or CD8+CD57+ T cells (not recorded which) from PBMCs. The TCR originated in a human donor with aplastic anemia. The CDR3 is CATSRGQGAQSDTQYF. The DNA is TGTGCCACCAGCAGGGGACAGGGGGCGCAATCGGATACGCAGTATTTT.